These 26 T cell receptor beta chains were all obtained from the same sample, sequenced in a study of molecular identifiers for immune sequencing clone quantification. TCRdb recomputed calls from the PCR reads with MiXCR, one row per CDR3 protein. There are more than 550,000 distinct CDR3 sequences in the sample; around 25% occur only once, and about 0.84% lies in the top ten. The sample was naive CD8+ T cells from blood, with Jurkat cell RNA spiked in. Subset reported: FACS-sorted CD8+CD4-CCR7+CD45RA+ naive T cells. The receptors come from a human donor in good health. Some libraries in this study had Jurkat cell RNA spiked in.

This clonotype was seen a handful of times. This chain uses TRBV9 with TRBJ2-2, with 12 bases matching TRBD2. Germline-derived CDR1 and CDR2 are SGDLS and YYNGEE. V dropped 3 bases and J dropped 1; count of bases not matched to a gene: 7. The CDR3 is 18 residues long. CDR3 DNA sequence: TGTGCCAGCAGCGGGGAAGGACTAGCGGGACTGAACACCGGGGAGCTGTTTTTT. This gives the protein CASSGEGLAGLNTGELFF.

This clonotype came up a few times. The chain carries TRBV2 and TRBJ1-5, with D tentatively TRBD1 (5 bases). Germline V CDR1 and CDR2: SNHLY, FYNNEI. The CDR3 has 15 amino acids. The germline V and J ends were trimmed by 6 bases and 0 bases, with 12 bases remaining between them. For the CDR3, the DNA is TGTGCCAGCAGGCTTTTCGGGACTAGCAATCAGCCCCAGCATTTT. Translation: CASRLFGTSNQPQHF. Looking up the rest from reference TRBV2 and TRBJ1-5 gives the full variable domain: EPEVTQTPSHQVTQMGQEVILRCVPISNHLYFYWYRQILGQKVEFLVSFYNNEISEKSEIFDDQFSVERPDGSNFTLKIRSTKLEDSAMYFCASRLFGTSNQPQHFGDGTRLSIL.

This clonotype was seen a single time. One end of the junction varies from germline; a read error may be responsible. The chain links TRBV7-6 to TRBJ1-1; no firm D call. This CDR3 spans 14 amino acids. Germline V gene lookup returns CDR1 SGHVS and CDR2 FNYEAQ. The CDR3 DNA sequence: TGTGCCAGCAGCTTAGAAGTCTTGAACACTGAAGCTCTCTTT. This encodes CASSLEVLNTEALF.

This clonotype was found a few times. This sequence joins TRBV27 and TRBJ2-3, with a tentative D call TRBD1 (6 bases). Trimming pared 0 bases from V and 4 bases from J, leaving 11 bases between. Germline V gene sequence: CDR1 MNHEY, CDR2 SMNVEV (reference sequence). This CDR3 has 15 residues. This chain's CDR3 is CASSLSPGASDTQYF. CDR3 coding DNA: TGTGCCAGCAGTTTATCACCAGGGGCCTCAGATACGCAGTATTTT.

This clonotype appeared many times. DNA for the CDR3: TGTGCCAGCAGCCAAGCCCGACTAGAAGAGCCTGCAGATACGCAGTATTTT. Its translation: CASSQARLEEPADTQYF. The rearrangement joins TRBV14 to TRBJ2-3; tentatively, D is TRBD2 (6 bases). The germline V gene encodes CDR1 SGHDN and CDR2 FVKESK. The CDR3 runs 17 residues. V gave up 1 base and J gave up 4 bases, with 18 bases separating them. Supplemented by reference TRBV14 and TRBJ2-3, the full variable domain reads EAGVTQFPSHSVIEKGQTVTLRCDPISGHDNLYWYRRVMGKEIKFLLHFVKESKQDESGMPNNRFLAERTGGTYSTLKVQPAELEDSGVYFCASSQARLEEPADTQYFGPGTRLTVL.

The CDR3 DNA sequence: TGCGCCAGCAGCCAAGATAATAGCGGGGGCAATGAGCAGTTCTTC. It translates to CASSQDNSGGNEQFF. The genes are TRBV4-3 and TRBJ2-1, with TRBD2 identical over 9 bases. Looked up from germline, CDR1 is LGHNA and CDR2 is YSLEER. The CDR3 totals 15 residues. Trimming at V came to 0 bases and at J to 6 bases, leaving 3 bases not matched to a gene.

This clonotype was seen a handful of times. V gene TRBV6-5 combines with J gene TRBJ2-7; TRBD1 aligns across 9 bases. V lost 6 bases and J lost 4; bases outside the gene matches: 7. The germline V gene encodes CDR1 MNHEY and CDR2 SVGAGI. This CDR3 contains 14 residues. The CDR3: CASSNADRGYEQYF. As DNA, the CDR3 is TGTGCCAGCAGCAACGCGGACAGGGGTTACGAGCAGTACTTC.

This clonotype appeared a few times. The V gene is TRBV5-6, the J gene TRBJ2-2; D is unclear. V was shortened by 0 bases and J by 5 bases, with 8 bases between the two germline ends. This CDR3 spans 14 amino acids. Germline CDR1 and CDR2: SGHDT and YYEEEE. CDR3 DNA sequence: TGTGCCAGCAGCTTGGTTCAGGAAACCGGGGAGCTGTTTTTT. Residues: CASSLVQETGELFF.

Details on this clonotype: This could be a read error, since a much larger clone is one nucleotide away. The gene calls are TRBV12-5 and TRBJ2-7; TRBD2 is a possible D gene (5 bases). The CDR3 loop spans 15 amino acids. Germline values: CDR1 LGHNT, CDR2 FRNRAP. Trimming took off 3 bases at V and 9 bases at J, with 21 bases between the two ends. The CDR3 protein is CASGFDERDVAAQYF. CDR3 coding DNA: TGTGCTAGTGGTTTTGATGAGAGGGATGTTGCCGCGCAGTACTTC.

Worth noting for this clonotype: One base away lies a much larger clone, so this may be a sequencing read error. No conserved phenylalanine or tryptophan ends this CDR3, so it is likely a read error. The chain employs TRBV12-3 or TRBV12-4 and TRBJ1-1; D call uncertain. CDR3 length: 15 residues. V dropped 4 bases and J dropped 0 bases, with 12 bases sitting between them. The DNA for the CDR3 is TGTGCCAGCAGTTCCGATGTGAATTTGAACACTGAAGCTTTCTCT. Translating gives CASSSDVNLNTEAFS.

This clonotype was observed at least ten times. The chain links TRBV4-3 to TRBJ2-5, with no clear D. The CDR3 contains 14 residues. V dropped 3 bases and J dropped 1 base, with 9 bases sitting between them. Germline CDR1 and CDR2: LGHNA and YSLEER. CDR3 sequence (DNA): TGCGCCAGCAGCCAGTTTAGCTTCCAAGAGACCCAGTACTTC. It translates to CASSQFSFQETQYF.

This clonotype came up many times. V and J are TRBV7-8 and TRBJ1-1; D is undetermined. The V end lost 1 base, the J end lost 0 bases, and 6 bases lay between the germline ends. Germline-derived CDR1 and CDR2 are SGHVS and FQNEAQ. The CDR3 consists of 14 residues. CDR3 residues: CASSLVDLNTEAFF. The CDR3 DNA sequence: TGTGCCAGCAGCTTAGTGGATCTGAACACTGAAGCTTTCTTT.

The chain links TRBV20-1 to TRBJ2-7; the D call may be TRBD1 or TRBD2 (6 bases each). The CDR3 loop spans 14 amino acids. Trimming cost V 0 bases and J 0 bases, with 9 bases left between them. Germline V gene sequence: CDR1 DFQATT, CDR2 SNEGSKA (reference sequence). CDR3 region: CSARDRGASYEQYF. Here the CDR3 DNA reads TGCAGTGCTAGAGATAGGGGGGCCTCCTACGAGCAGTACTTC.

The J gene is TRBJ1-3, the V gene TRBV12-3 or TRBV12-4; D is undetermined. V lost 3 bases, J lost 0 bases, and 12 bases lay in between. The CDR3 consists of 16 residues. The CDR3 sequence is CASSFAQPSSGNTIYF. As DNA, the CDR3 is TGTGCCAGCAGTTTCGCACAGCCGAGCTCTGGAAACACCATATATTTT.

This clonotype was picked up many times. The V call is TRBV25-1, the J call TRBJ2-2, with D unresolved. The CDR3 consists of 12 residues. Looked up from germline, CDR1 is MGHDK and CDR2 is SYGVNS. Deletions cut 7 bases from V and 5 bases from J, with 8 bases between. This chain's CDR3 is CASIAYTGELFF. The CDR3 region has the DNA TGTGCCAGCATTGCTTATACCGGGGAGCTGTTTTTT. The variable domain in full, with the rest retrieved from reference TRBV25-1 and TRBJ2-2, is EADIYQTPRYLVIGTGKKITLECSQTMGHDKMYWYQQDPGMELHLIHYSYGVNSTEKGDLSSESTVSRIRTEHFPLTLESARPSHTSQYLCASIAYTGELFFGEGSRLTVL.

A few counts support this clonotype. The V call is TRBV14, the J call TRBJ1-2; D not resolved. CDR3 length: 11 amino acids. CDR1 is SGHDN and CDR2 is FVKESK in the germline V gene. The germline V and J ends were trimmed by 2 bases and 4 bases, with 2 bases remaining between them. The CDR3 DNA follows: TGTGCCAGCAGCCAAACCTATGGCTACACCTTC. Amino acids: CASSQTYGYTF.

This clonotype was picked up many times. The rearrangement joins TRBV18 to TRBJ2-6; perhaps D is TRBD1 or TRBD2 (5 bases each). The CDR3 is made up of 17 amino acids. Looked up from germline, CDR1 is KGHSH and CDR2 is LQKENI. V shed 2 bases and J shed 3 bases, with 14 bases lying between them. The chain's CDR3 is CASSPRDPRYGANVLTF. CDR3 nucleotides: TGTGCCAGCTCACCAAGGGACCCTCGTTATGGGGCCAACGTCCTGACTTTC.

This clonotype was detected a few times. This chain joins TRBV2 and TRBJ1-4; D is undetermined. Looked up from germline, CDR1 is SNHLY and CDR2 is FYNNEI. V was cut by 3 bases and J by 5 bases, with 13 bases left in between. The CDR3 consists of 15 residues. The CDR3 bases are TGTGCCAGCAGTGATCTACCCGGTACGAATGAAAAACTGTTTTTT. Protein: CASSDLPGTNEKLFF.

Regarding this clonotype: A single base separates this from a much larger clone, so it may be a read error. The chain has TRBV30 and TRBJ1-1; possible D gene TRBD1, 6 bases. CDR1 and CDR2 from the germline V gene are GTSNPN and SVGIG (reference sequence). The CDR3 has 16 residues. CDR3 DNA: TGTGCCTGGACTACTAGTTTGGTGGACAGAGGCACTGAAGCTCTCTTT. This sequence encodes CAWTTSLVDRGTEALF.

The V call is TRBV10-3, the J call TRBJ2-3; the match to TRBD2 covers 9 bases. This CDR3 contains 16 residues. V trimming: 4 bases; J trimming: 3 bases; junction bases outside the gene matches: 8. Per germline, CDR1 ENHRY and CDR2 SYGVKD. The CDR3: CAISGSGRIGTDTQYF. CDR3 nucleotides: TGTGCCATCAGTGGGAGCGGGAGGATTGGTACAGATACGCAGTATTTT.

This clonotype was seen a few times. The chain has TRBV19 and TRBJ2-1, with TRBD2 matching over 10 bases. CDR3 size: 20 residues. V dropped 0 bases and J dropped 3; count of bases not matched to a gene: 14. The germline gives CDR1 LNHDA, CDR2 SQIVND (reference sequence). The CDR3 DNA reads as TGTGCCAGTAGTATAGATCTCGACCCGCTAGCGGGAGCCGTCTACAATGAGCAGTTCTTC. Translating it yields CASSIDLDPLAGAVYNEQFF. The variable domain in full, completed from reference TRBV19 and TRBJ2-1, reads DGGITQSPKYLFRKEGQNVTLSCEQNLNHDAMYWYRQDPGQGLRLIYYSQIVNDFQKGDIAEGYSVSREKKESFPLTVTSAQKNPTAFYLCASSIDLDPLAGAVYNEQFFGPGTRLTVL.

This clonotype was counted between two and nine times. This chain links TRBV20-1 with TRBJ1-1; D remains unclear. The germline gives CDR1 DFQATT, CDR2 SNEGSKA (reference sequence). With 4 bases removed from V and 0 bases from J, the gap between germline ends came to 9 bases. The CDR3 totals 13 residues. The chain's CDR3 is CSAKQMMNTEAFF. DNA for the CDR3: TGCAGTGCTAAACAGATGATGAACACTGAAGCTTTCTTT.

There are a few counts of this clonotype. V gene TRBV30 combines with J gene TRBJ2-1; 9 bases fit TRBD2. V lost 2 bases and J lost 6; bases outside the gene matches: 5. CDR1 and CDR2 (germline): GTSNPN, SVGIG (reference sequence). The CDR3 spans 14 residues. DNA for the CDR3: TGTGCCTGGAGTTTGCGGGGGGGCTTCAATGAGCAGTTCTTC. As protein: CAWSLRGGFNEQFF.

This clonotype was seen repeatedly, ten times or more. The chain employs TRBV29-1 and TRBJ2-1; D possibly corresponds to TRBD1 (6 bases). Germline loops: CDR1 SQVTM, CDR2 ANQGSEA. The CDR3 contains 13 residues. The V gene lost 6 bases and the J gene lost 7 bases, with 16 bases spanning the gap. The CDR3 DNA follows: TGCAGCGTCGTGCCCAGGGGATCGAATGAGCAGTTCTTC. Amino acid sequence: CSVVPRGSNEQFF.

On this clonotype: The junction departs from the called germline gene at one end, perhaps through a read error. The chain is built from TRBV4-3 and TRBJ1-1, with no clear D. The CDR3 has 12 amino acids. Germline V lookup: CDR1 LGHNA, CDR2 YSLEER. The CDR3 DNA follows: TGCGCCAGCAGCCAGGAGAACACTGAAGCTTTATTT. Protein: CASSQENTEALF.

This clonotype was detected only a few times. The CDR3 DNA reads as TGCAGTGCTAGAAACAGGCTCTCCTACGAGCAGTACTTC. Translated, it gives CSARNRLSYEQYF. V usage is TRBV20-1 and J usage is TRBJ2-7, with a tentative D call TRBD1 (5 bases). The CDR3 is 13 amino acids. CDR1 is DFQATT, CDR2 SNEGSKA, per germline (reference sequence). The V gene lost 2 bases and the J gene lost 0 bases, with 8 bases spanning the gap.